A single sample is the source of the 15 T cell receptor beta chains below, sequenced in a study of shared clonotypes between healthy human individuals. Clones were sequenced by immunoSEQ multiplex PCR, and TCRdb holds only the in-frame ones, with some missing. The table has about 1 million clones, 65% to 80% seen once; the top ten hold 1.4%. Sequenced input: memory CD4+ T cells sorted from blood. Subset reported: CD45RA-negative fraction. The receptor source for this set is a man younger than 35 in good health.

This chain uses TRBV5-4 with TRBJ2-7; 9 positions agree with TRBD2. Germline CDR1 is SGHNT and CDR2 is YYREEE (reference sequence). The trim removed 0 bases at V and 3 bases at J, leaving 7 bases unmatched. There are 16 residues in the CDR3. The CDR3 spells CASSLGSVTSGYEQYF. In DNA, the CDR3 is TGTGCCAGCAGCTTGGGTTCTGTGACTAGCGGCTACGAGCAGTACTTC.

The chain's CDR3 is CASSLDSAEETQYF. The CDR3 region has the DNA TGTGCCAGCAGCTTAGATAGCGCCGAAGAGACCCAGTACTTC. The V gene is TRBV7-2, the J gene TRBJ2-5; tentative D call: TRBD2 (5 bases). The V gene's germline CDR1 is SGHTA and CDR2 FQGNSA. The CDR3 runs 14 residues. The V end lost 1 base, the J end lost 3 bases, and 9 bases lay between the germline ends.

This clone was seen a handful of times. The J gene is TRBJ1-6, the V gene TRBV10-3; no firm D call. V was pared by 3 bases and J by 6 bases, with 9 bases between. The germline gives CDR1 ENHRY, CDR2 SYGVKD. The CDR3 loop spans 14 amino acids. For the CDR3, the DNA is TGTGCCATCAGTGAAATGATCAGTAATTCACCCCTCCACTTT. This sequence encodes CAISEMISNSPLHF.

V is TRBV9 and J is TRBJ2-7; the match to TRBD2 covers 8 bases. V shed 2 bases, J shed 2 bases, and the junction held 6 bases outside the gene matches. Germline V lookup: CDR1 SGDLS, CDR2 YYNGEE. The CDR3 extends over 15 amino acids. The CDR3 sequence: CASSVSGAATYEQYF. DNA for the CDR3: TGTGCCAGCAGCGTTAGCGGGGCGGCTACCTACGAGCAGTACTTC.

On this clone itself: Possible read error: a much larger clone is one base away. Additional DNA sequences in this sample encode the identical CDR3. The chain has TRBV29-1 and TRBJ1-2; D remains ambiguous. V gave up 3 bases and J gave up 4 bases, with 9 bases separating them. The CDR3 contains 12 residues. Germline-derived CDR1 and CDR2 are SQVTM and ANQGSEA. The CDR3 region is CSVDKGTYGYTF. Written as DNA, the CDR3 is TGCAGCGTTGATAAGGGTACCTATGGCTACACCTTC.

J is TRBJ2-5 and V is TRBV7-9; 9 positions agree with TRBD1. After removal of 5 bases from V and 5 bases from J, the junction contained 6 bases not matched to a gene. The CDR3 is made up of 14 amino acids. Germline lookup yields CDR1 SEHNR and CDR2 FQNEAQ (reference sequence). CDR3 nucleotide sequence: TGTGCCAGCAGCCCGCAGACAGGGGGGGAGACCCAGTACTTC. The encoded protein is CASSPQTGGETQYF. The variable domain in full, with the rest retrieved from reference TRBV7-9 and TRBJ2-5, is DTGVSQNPRHKITKRGQNVTFRCDPISEHNRLYWYRQTLGQGPEFLTYFQNEAQLEKSRLLSDRFSAERPKGSFSTLEIQRTEQGDSAMYLCASSPQTGGETQYFGPGTRLLVL.

This rearrangement joins TRBV7-9 to TRBJ1-1; 8 nucleotides line up with TRBD1. Germline V lookup: CDR1 SEHNR, CDR2 FQNEAQ (reference sequence). J gave up 10 bases and V 3 bases, and 7 bases lay outside the gene matches. The CDR3 totals 13 residues. Here the CDR3 DNA reads TGTGCCAGCAGCTTGGACAGGGCGGGGGGAGCTTTCTTT. This sequence encodes CASSLDRAGGAFF.

V usage is TRBV9 and J usage is TRBJ2-5, with D perhaps assigned TRBD1 or TRBD2 (5 bases each). The CDR3 has 15 residues. Germline-derived CDR1 and CDR2 are SGDLS and YYNGEE. The V gene lost 0 bases and the J gene lost 5 bases, with 14 bases spanning the gap. The CDR3 DNA follows: TGTGCCAGCAGCGTAGACGGGGCTTCCCCGGAGACCCAGTACTTC. Amino acid sequence: CASSVDGASPETQYF.

This clone is a singleton in its sample. This sample includes further DNA sequences coding for the same CDR3. This chain connects TRBV30 to TRBJ2-7; no definite D call. CDR3 length: 11 amino acids. Per the germline V gene, CDR1 is GTSNPN and CDR2 is SVGIG (reference sequence). The germline V and J ends were trimmed by 2 bases and 4 bases, with 6 bases remaining between them. CDR3: CAWSPSYEQYF. CDR3 coding DNA: TGTGCCTGGAGTCCGTCGTACGAGCAGTACTTC.

This clone has more than one count but fewer than ten. The chain uses TRBV7-3 and TRBJ1-2; no clear D. Between the trimmed V and J ends, which lost 5 bases and 6 bases, there was a span of 10 bases. Per germline, CDR1 SGHTA and CDR2 FQGTGA. The CDR3 has 12 amino acids. CDR3 residues: CASSQAGNGYTF. In nucleotides, the CDR3 is TGTGCCAGCAGCCAGGCGGGTAATGGCTACACCTTC.

This chain links TRBV12-5 with TRBJ2-2, with no clear D. V lost 0 bases to trimming and J lost 7 bases, with 6 bases between them. In germline, CDR1 is LGHNT, CDR2 FRNRAP. This CDR3 contains 13 residues. The CDR3 loop is CASGLVPGGELFF. The CDR3 DNA reads as TGTGCTAGTGGTTTGGTACCGGGCGGGGAGCTGTTTTTT.

This chain links TRBV5-1 with TRBJ1-3, with 7 bases aligning to TRBD1. Germline CDR1 is SGHRS and CDR2 is YFSETQ. The CDR3 consists of 13 residues. Trimming removed 4 bases from V and 8 bases from J; junction bases left unmatched: 6. The CDR3 region has the DNA TGCGCCAGCAGCGACAACAGGGGTGACACCATATATTTT. Translation gives CASSDNRGDTIYF. Variable domain in full (rest from reference TRBV5-1 and TRBJ1-3): KAGVTQTPRYLIKTRGQQVTLSCSPISGHRSVSWYQQTPGQGLQFLFEYFSETQRNKGNFPGRFSGRQFSNSRSEMNVSTLELGDSALYLCASSDNRGDTIYFGEGSWLTVV.

This chain uses TRBV7-2 with TRBJ1-5, with D possibly TRBD1 on 6 matching bases. CDR3 length: 16 residues. V gave up 1 base and J gave up 3 bases, with 13 bases separating them. Germline V gene lookup returns CDR1 SGHTA and CDR2 FQGNSA. This CDR3 is CASSLGSGQSNQPQHF. The CDR3, as DNA: TGTGCCAGCAGCTTAGGCTCCGGACAGTCCAATCAGCCCCAGCATTTT.

The genes are TRBV28 and TRBJ1-1; 9 nucleotides align to TRBD1. J was trimmed by 1 base and V by 0 bases; bases with no gene match: 9. Germline CDR1 is MDHEN and CDR2 is SYDVKM. The length of the CDR3 is 18 residues. The CDR3 protein is CASSLWGPGQGPNTEAFF. Written as DNA, the CDR3 is TGTGCCAGCAGTTTATGGGGACCGGGACAGGGACCGAACACTGAAGCTTTCTTT.

The chain combines TRBV18 with TRBJ2-2; the D is unclear. Germline CDR1 is KGHSH and CDR2 is LQKENI. Trimming stripped 0 bases from V and 4 bases from J, with 12 bases between. This CDR3 is built from 16 residues. The CDR3 loop reads CASSPPVPSGTGELFF. CDR3 bases: TGTGCCAGCTCACCACCCGTGCCCTCCGGCACCGGGGAGCTGTTTTTT.